There are a few counts of the clone carrying this T cell receptor (beta chain). These data originate in a study of early T cells in non-severe SARS-CoV-2 infection. V lost 2 bases to trimming and J lost 1 base; unmatched junction nucleotides: 1. The CDR3 covers 14 residues. The germline V gene has CDR1 MNHEY and CDR2 SVGAGI. TCRdb re-called the 5' RACE reads through MiXCR, storing one row per CDR3 protein. Among roughly 80,000 distinct CDR3 sequences, 15% were seen once, and the ten largest hold 12%. The rearrangement links TRBV6-5 to TRBJ1-1; 7 bases are shared with TRBD1. The sequencing sample was made of whole blood. This clonotype originated in an adult who was a healthcare worker with PCR-confirmed SARS-CoV-2 infection or an uninfected control (not recorded which). The CDR3 DNA sequence: TGTGCCAGCAGTTACGGGACAGAGAACACTGAAGCTTTCTTT. Translating gives CASSYGTENTEAFF.